The 25 T cell receptor beta chains below were found in one sample sequenced in a study of regulatory T cells in long-lasting Graves disease. Sample time point: persistent/refractory GD, antithyroid drugs over 5 years with positive TRAb. PBMCs were the source of the RNA used for TCR sequencing. Sequencing libraries for TCR beta were prepared with iRepertoire HTBI primers and Arm-PCR of CDR3 regions. In TCRdb, the multiplex PCR reads were re-called with MiXCR into one record per CDR3 protein. The sample has around 500,000 distinct CDR3 sequences, roughly 20% seen once. Sequencing was performed on peripheral blood mononuclear cells (PBMCs), taken when the disease was refractory, from a patient treated with antithyroid drugs. The receptors stem from a female donor with Graves disease.

V usage is TRBV4-2 and J usage is TRBJ2-7; maybe TRBD1 (6 bases). From germline, CDR1 is LGHNA and CDR2 YNFKEQ. The CDR3 extends over 15 amino acids. V shed 4 bases and J shed 3 bases, with 16 bases lying between them. CDR3 loop: CASSLRPGHDYEQYF. The CDR3 DNA follows: TGTGCCAGCAGCCTAAGACCGGGACACGACTACGAGCAGTACTTC.

The chain couples TRBV20-1 to TRBJ1-1; the D is unclear. Per germline, CDR1 DFQATT and CDR2 SNEGSKA (reference sequence). Trimming left V 3 bases short and J 3 bases short, with 17 bases between. This CDR3 has 15 amino acids. Here the CDR3 reads CSASPFDEADTEAFF. CDR3 bases: TGCAGTGCTAGTCCCTTCGACGAGGCGGACACTGAAGCTTTCTTT.

This clonotype has a handful of counts. The chain recombines TRBV5-1 with TRBJ2-7; 7 nucleotides agree with TRBD1. The CDR3 is 14 residues long. V shed 6 bases, J shed 2 bases, and the junction held 8 bases outside the gene matches. The germline V gene encodes CDR1 SGHRS and CDR2 YFSETQ. The CDR3 spells CASTQFGTAYEQYF. In DNA, the CDR3 is TGCGCCAGCACCCAATTCGGGACAGCCTACGAGCAGTACTTC. Full variable domain (missing parts from reference TRBV5-1 and TRBJ2-7): KAGVTQTPRYLIKTRGQQVTLSCSPISGHRSVSWYQQTPGQGLQFLFEYFSETQRNKGNFPGRFSGRQFSNSRSEMNVSTLELGDSALYLCASTQFGTAYEQYFGPGTRLTVT.

This clonotype was recorded a few times. The chain employs TRBV24-1 and TRBJ2-7; the match to TRBD2 covers 14 bases. V gave up 4 bases and J gave up 2 bases; unmatched junction bases: 15. The germline V gene encodes CDR1 KGHDR and CDR2 SFDVKD. The CDR3 sequence is 20 residues long. The CDR3 sequence: CATSERGTSGRLKTTYEQYF. The DNA of the CDR3 is TGTGCCACCAGTGAGAGGGGGACTAGCGGGAGACTAAAAACCACCTACGAGCAGTACTTC.

There are many counts of this clonotype. The chain has TRBV24-1 and TRBJ2-7; TRBD1 aligns across 7 bases. This CDR3 has 15 amino acids. The germline V gene has CDR1 KGHDR and CDR2 SFDVKD. J was trimmed by 3 bases and V by 2 bases; bases with no gene match: 6. Here the CDR3 reads CATSDSGTASYEQYF. Written as DNA, the CDR3 is TGTGCCACCAGTGATTCCGGGACAGCCAGCTACGAGCAGTACTTC.

This clonotype occurred many times. The rearrangement uses TRBV28 and TRBJ1-5; D possibly corresponds to TRBD1 (5 bases). This CDR3 is built from 15 residues. The germline V and J ends were trimmed by 2 bases and 4 bases, with 12 bases remaining between them. The germline CDR1 and CDR2 sequences are MDHEN and SYDVKM. This chain's CDR3 is CASSLGDGVNQPQHF. CDR3 in DNA: TGTGCCAGCAGTTTAGGGGACGGAGTAAATCAGCCCCAGCATTTT.

This clonotype was seen once. Because the CDR3 is missing its conserved closing phenylalanine or tryptophan, this is likely a read error. The V call is TRBV5-1, the J call TRBJ1-1, with D uncertain. V was cut by 4 bases and J by 1 base, with 8 bases left in between. Germline assignment: CDR1 SGHRS and CDR2 YFSETQ. The CDR3 spans 13 residues. The CDR3 DNA reads as TGCGCCAGCAGCCGAAAGACGAACACTGAAGCTTTCTCT. Protein sequence: CASSRKTNTEAFS.

This sequence joins TRBV6-1 and TRBJ1-6; no clear D. The CDR3 has 14 amino acids. Trimming took 3 bases from V and 9 from J, leaving 12 bases between them. In germline, CDR1 is MNHNS, CDR2 SASEGT. The CDR3 DNA sequence: TGTGCCAGCAGTGATAGGTCCTCGTCTTCACCCCTCCACTTT. Its translation is CASSDRSSSSPLHF.

The chain has TRBV4-3 and TRBJ1-6; D unclear. The CDR3 has 14 amino acids. CDR1 is LGHNA and CDR2 is YSLEER in the germline V gene. V was trimmed by 3 bases and J by 4 bases, leaving 7 bases between them. The chain's CDR3 is CASSHQRYNSPLHF. DNA for the CDR3: TGCGCCAGCAGCCACCAGCGGTATAATTCACCCCTCCACTTT.

Notes on this clonotype: A much larger clone differs by one base, so this may be a read error. The V gene is TRBV2, the J gene TRBJ2-6, with TRBD2 matching 7 bases. Germline CDR1 and CDR2: SNHLY and FYNNEI. The CDR3 runs 13 residues. Here the CDR3 DNA reads TGTGCCGGCGGGGGTTCTGGGACCAACGTCCTGACTTTC. Its protein product is CAGGGSGTNVLTF.

On this clonotype itself: A single base separates this from a much larger clone, so it may be a read error. The conserved closing phenylalanine or tryptophan is absent in this CDR3, likely reflecting a read error. The chain is built from TRBV7-2 and TRBJ2-7; D possibly corresponds to TRBD2 (5 bases). The CDR3 spans 14 residues. V was clipped by 3 bases and J by 4 bases, with 13 bases between them. CDR1 is SGHTA, CDR2 FQGNSA, per germline. CDR3: CASSFSGVGYEQYC. CDR3 coding DNA: TGTGCCAGCAGCTTTTCCGGGGTCGGTTACGAGCAGTACTGC.

This clonotype occurred many times. J is TRBJ1-5 and V is TRBV27; 9 nucleotides align to TRBD1. CDR3 length equals 14 residues. With 5 bases clipped from V and 6 bases from J, the junction kept 5 bases outside the gene matches. Per germline, CDR1 MNHEY and CDR2 SMNVEV (reference sequence). In DNA form, the CDR3 reads TGTGCCAGCAGTAACAGGGGGCAGGCTCAGCCCCAGCATTTT. It yields the protein CASSNRGQAQPQHF.

The rearrangement uses TRBV19 and TRBJ1-5; D might be TRBD1 (5 bases). Trimming cost V 6 bases and J 0 bases, with 12 bases left between them. The V gene's germline CDR1 is LNHDA and CDR2 SQIVND (reference sequence). The CDR3 spans 15 residues. For the CDR3, the DNA is TGTGCCAGTAGACCCCAGGGAGTTAGCAATCAGCCCCAGCATTTT. Protein product: CASRPQGVSNQPQHF. Full variable domain (remainder filled in from reference TRBV19 and TRBJ1-5): DGGITQSPKYLFRKEGQNVTLSCEQNLNHDAMYWYRQDPGQGLRLIYYSQIVNDFQKGDIAEGYSVSREKKESFPLTVTSAQKNPTAFYLCASRPQGVSNQPQHFGDGTRLSIL.

V and J are TRBV6-2 or TRBV6-3 and TRBJ2-2, with D uncertain. Trimming took 8 bases from V and 4 from J, leaving 11 bases between them. The length of the CDR3 is 13 residues. In germline, CDR1 is MNHEY, CDR2 SVGEGT. CDR3 region: CASANPGTGELFF. The CDR3, as DNA: TGTGCCAGCGCCAACCCGGGCACCGGGGAGCTGTTTTTT.

The chain combines TRBV6-1 with TRBJ1-5, with unresolved D. Trimming pared 6 bases from V and 13 bases from J, leaving 16 bases between. The CDR3 runs to 12 residues. Germline V lookup: CDR1 MNHNS, CDR2 SASEGT. CDR3 DNA sequence: TGTGCCAGCAGCCCCGGGCCGTCCCGTCAGCATTTT. Translated, it gives CASSPGPSRQHF.

This clonotype occurred many times. This chain links TRBV6-5 with TRBJ2-7, with a weak D call TRBD2 (5 bases). CDR1 is MNHEY and CDR2 is SVGAGI in the germline V gene. The CDR3 spans 17 residues. V was clipped by 4 bases and J by 4 bases, with 23 bases between them. CDR3 protein: CASSSLIGSGTAYEQYF. The CDR3 nucleotides read TGTGCCAGCAGTTCCCTAATTGGGAGCGGTACCGCATACGAGCAGTACTTC.

V and J are TRBV28 and TRBJ2-3; D gene unclear. The CDR3 sequence is 10 residues long. V was pared by 10 bases and J by 2 bases, with 4 bases between. Looked up from germline, CDR1 is MDHEN and CDR2 is SYDVKM. The CDR3 reads CATHTDTQYF. Written as DNA, the CDR3 is TGTGCCACCCACACAGATACGCAGTATTTT.

Only a few counts were recorded for this clonotype. The chain joins TRBV6-1 to TRBJ2-2, with D possibly called TRBD1 or TRBD2 (5 bases each). The CDR3 consists of 13 residues. With 11 bases removed from V and 0 bases from J, the gap between germline ends came to 10 bases. CDR1 is MNHNS and CDR2 is SASEGT in the germline V gene. CDR3 sequence: CAVGETNTGELFF. DNA for the CDR3: TGTGCCGTAGGGGAGACGAACACCGGGGAGCTGTTTTTT.

The J gene is TRBJ1-1, the V gene TRBV7-9; a weak D match, TRBD1 (6 bases). From germline, CDR1 is SEHNR and CDR2 FQNEAQ (reference sequence). The CDR3 spans 15 residues. V was clipped by 4 bases and J by 1 base, with 13 bases between them. DNA of the CDR3: TGTGCCAGCAGCTCTGGGGGGGCAGCGAACACTGAAGCTTTCTTT. Translated: CASSSGGAANTEAFF.

This clonotype occurred many times. This sequence joins TRBV2 and TRBJ1-4; D is unresolved. The CDR3 consists of 16 residues. Trimming cost V 2 bases and J 8 bases, with 18 bases left between them. Germline V CDR1 and CDR2: SNHLY, FYNNEI. The CDR3 bases are TGTGCCAGCAGTGAACAGGCCCAGTTCCAGTACGAAAAACTGTTTTTT. Protein: CASSEQAQFQYEKLFF.

This clonotype was counted a few times. The rearrangement uses TRBV18 and TRBJ2-5; 10 bases line up with TRBD2. Germline values: CDR1 KGHSH, CDR2 LQKENI. This CDR3 comprises 17 residues. The ends lost 2 bases at V and 5 bases at J; junction bases unmatched: 11. Here the CDR3 DNA reads TGTGCCAGCTCACCAAGTAGCGGGGGGCTAAGAATGGAGACCCAGTACTTC. It yields the protein CASSPSSGGLRMETQYF.

This clonotype occurred many times. The chain is built from TRBV10-3 and TRBJ1-5; TRBD1 is a possible D gene (5 bases). Trimming removed 0 bases at V and 1 base at J, with 13 bases between. CDR3 length equals 17 residues. Germline loops: CDR1 ENHRY, CDR2 SYGVKD. CDR3 region: CAISESLRGGSNQPQHF. In nucleotides, the CDR3 is TGTGCCATCAGTGAGTCGTTGAGGGGCGGGAGCAATCAGCCCCAGCATTTT.

At least ten counts were recorded for this clonotype. This chain connects TRBV28 to TRBJ1-3, with a tentative D call TRBD1 (5 bases). The V end was cut by 8 bases, the J end by 2 bases, with 13 bases between. CDR1 is MDHEN and CDR2 is SYDVKM in the germline V gene. This CDR3 is built from 14 residues. This chain's CDR3 is CASLGGSAGNTIYF. In DNA, the CDR3 is TGTGCCAGCCTTGGGGGGAGTGCTGGAAACACCATATATTTT.

This clonotype was recorded many times. V usage is TRBV6-1 and J usage is TRBJ2-7, with 8 nucleotides matching TRBD2. CDR3 length: 15 residues. V shed 3 bases and J 4 bases; nucleotides not matched to a gene: 8. Germline CDR1 is MNHNS and CDR2 is SASEGT. The CDR3 reads CASSERGDGVYEQYF. The CDR3 nucleotides read TGTGCCAGCAGTGAGCGGGGGGACGGGGTATACGAGCAGTACTTC.

The chain couples TRBV15 to TRBJ2-1, with D perhaps given as TRBD1 or TRBD2 (6 bases each). The CDR3 totals 17 residues. V lost 0 bases, J lost 0 bases, and 12 bases lay in between. Germline lookup yields CDR1 LNHNV and CDR2 YYDKDF (reference sequence). CDR3 sequence: CATSRDPGGGSYNEQFF. The CDR3 DNA reads TGTGCCACCAGCAGAGATCCCGGAGGGGGCTCCTACAATGAGCAGTTCTTC.